One and the same sample provided the 22 T cell receptor beta chains below, sequenced in a study of blood T cell repertoires in COVID-19. Data came from immunoSEQ multiplex PCR; TCRdb stores just in-frame clones and leaves some out. The data contain tens of thousands of clones, around 74% of them singletons. Sequenced sample: peripheral blood. The source of these receptors is a woman aged 50 to 65 with active or convalescent COVID-19.

This chain connects TRBV6-1 to TRBJ2-7; the D gene is possibly TRBD1 (5 bases). The CDR3 runs 13 residues. Trimming pared 1 base from V and 6 bases from J, leaving 10 bases between. CDR1 is MNHNS, CDR2 SASEGT, per germline. CDR3 region: CASSEGGLSEQYF. Here the CDR3 DNA reads TGTGCCAGCAGTGAAGGGGGCCTTTCCGAGCAGTACTTC.

The chain employs TRBV10-3 and TRBJ2-2; D unclear. V was shortened by 10 bases and J by 2 bases, with 5 bases between the two germline ends. The length of the CDR3 is 11 residues. Looked up from germline, CDR1 is ENHRY and CDR2 is SYGVKD. The CDR3, as DNA: TGTGCCACCACTAACACCGGGGAGCTGTTTTTT. Encoded protein: CATTNTGELFF.

This clone was detected once. This chain uses TRBV19 with TRBJ1-1, with D possibly matching TRBD1 (5 bases). The V gene lost 3 bases and the J gene lost 0 bases, with 8 bases spanning the gap. Germline-derived CDR1 and CDR2 are LNHDA and SQIVND (reference sequence). This CDR3 contains 14 residues. For the CDR3, the DNA is TGTGCCAGTAGTATTAGGGGTATGAACACTGAAGCTTTCTTT. It translates to CASSIRGMNTEAFF.

The genes are TRBV19 and TRBJ2-1, with D maybe TRBD2 (5 bases). Trimming stripped 5 bases from V and 0 bases from J, with 11 bases between. Germline loops: CDR1 LNHDA, CDR2 SQIVND (reference sequence). The CDR3 has 15 amino acids. The CDR3 here is CASSARGSSYNEQFF. The CDR3 DNA is TGTGCCAGTAGTGCCCGTGGGAGCTCCTACAATGAGCAGTTCTTC.

V is TRBV4-1 and J is TRBJ1-4; D is possibly TRBD1 (6 bases). V lost 4 bases and J lost 4, with 13 bases in between. CDR3 size: 15 residues. Germline-derived CDR1 and CDR2 are MGHRA and YSYEKL. The CDR3 protein is CASSRTGTNNEKLFF. DNA for the CDR3: TGCGCCAGCAGCCGCACCGGGACAAATAATGAAAAACTGTTTTTT.

This sequence joins TRBV5-5 and TRBJ1-5; tentatively, D is TRBD1 (5 bases). This CDR3 comprises 17 residues. Deletions cut 7 bases from V and 2 bases from J, with 22 bases between. CDR1 is SGHKS, CDR2 YYEKEE, per germline (reference sequence). CDR3 residues: CASQTTEGVLGNQPQHF. The DNA of the CDR3 is TGTGCCAGCCAAACAACGGAAGGGGTCCTAGGCAATCAGCCCCAGCATTTT.

The chain employs TRBV5-1 and TRBJ2-5, with 9 bases that match TRBD1. Germline V gene lookup returns CDR1 SGHRS and CDR2 YFSETQ. CDR3 length: 15 amino acids. With V trimmed by 4 bases and J by 2 bases, 6 bases remained unmatched. CDR3 DNA: TGCGCCAGCAGCGGAGGGACAGGGCCTCAAGAGACCCAGTACTTC. The encoded protein is CASSGGTGPQETQYF.

J is TRBJ1-4 and V is TRBV6-1; D perhaps matches TRBD1 (6 bases). The V gene's germline CDR1 is MNHNS and CDR2 SASEGT. Trimming cost V 2 bases and J 8 bases, with 15 bases left between them. This CDR3 comprises 15 residues. CDR3 residues: CASSETNTGREKLFF. The CDR3 bases are TGTGCCAGCAGTGAAACAAATACAGGGAGAGAAAAACTGTTTTTT.

J is TRBJ1-1 and V is TRBV29-1; D remains unclear. The CDR3 spans 13 residues. Between the trimmed V and J ends, which lost 2 bases and 0 bases, there was a span of 7 bases. Per the germline V gene, CDR1 is SQVTM and CDR2 is ANQGSEA. The CDR3 nucleotides read TGCAGCGTTGAACCCGACATGAACACTGAAGCTTTCTTT. Its protein product is CSVEPDMNTEAFF. The full variable domain, with the rest looked up from reference TRBV29-1 and TRBJ1-1, is SAVISQKPSRDICQRGTSLTIQCQVDSQVTMMFWYRQQPGQSLTLIATANQGSEATYESGFVIDKFPISRPNLTFSTLTVSNMSPEDSSIYLCSVEPDMNTEAFFGQGTRLTVV.

The V and J genes are TRBV24-1 and TRBJ1-1, with a tentative D call TRBD1 (5 bases). This CDR3 has 14 amino acids. Germline-derived CDR1 and CDR2 are KGHDR and SFDVKD. The V gene lost 6 bases and the J gene lost 1 base, with 11 bases spanning the gap. CDR3 in DNA: TGTGCCACCAGTAGGGCAGGGCAGAACACTGAAGCTTTCTTT. This encodes CATSRAGQNTEAFF.

CDR3 in DNA: TGTGCCTGGAGTAGGGGGGGCGTAACGACCTACGAGCAGTACTTC. It specifies CAWSRGGVTTYEQYF. V gene TRBV30 combines with J gene TRBJ2-7, with D tentatively TRBD2 (7 bases). The CDR3 runs to 15 residues. Per the germline V gene, CDR1 is GTSNPN and CDR2 is SVGIG (reference sequence). Trimming took off 2 bases at V and 2 bases at J, with 16 bases between the two ends.

The chain uses TRBV7-2 and TRBJ2-1, with 9 positions matching TRBD2. The CDR3 has 16 amino acids. Per the germline V gene, CDR1 is SGHTA and CDR2 is FQGNSA. V was clipped by 3 bases and J by 0 bases; unmatched bases: 3. The CDR3 reads CASSLTSGYSYNEQFF. The CDR3 DNA sequence: TGTGCCAGCAGCTTGACTAGCGGTTACTCCTACAATGAGCAGTTCTTC.

The chain carries TRBV5-1 and TRBJ2-7; the match to TRBD2 covers 12 bases. The germline V gene encodes CDR1 SGHRS and CDR2 YFSETQ. After removal of 0 bases from V and 1 base from J, the junction contained 8 bases not matched to a gene. The CDR3 is 18 amino acids. CDR3 sequence (DNA): TGCGCCAGCAGCTTGGAGGGACTAGCGGGCCATACATCCTACGAGCAGTACTTC. Its translation: CASSLEGLAGHTSYEQYF.

V usage is TRBV2 and J usage is TRBJ2-1; 15 bases line up with TRBD2. This CDR3 spans 16 amino acids. The V segment lost 10 bases and the J segment 1 base; nucleotides outside the gene matches: 5. Germline CDR1 is SNHLY and CDR2 is FYNNEI. The CDR3 protein is CAISGTSGRSYNEQFF. CDR3 sequence (DNA): TGTGCCATATCCGGGACTAGCGGGAGGTCCTACAATGAGCAGTTCTTC.

The chain carries TRBV4-2 and TRBJ2-4; 7 nucleotides match TRBD2. V lost 3 bases to trimming and J lost 0 bases; unmatched junction nucleotides: 5. The germline V gene has CDR1 LGHNA and CDR2 YNFKEQ. This CDR3 contains 16 residues. The CDR3 here is CASSHREALAKNIQYF. DNA of the CDR3: TGTGCCAGCAGCCACCGGGAGGCTCTAGCCAAAAACATTCAGTACTTC.

The J gene is TRBJ2-1, the V gene TRBV18, with TRBD2 identical over 13 bases. Germline values: CDR1 KGHSH, CDR2 LQKENI. V lost 3 bases to trimming and J lost 10 bases; unmatched junction nucleotides: 9. This CDR3 contains 16 residues. The CDR3 region is CASSPIRTSGSGEQFF. The CDR3 bases are TGTGCCAGCTCACCTATTAGGACTAGCGGGAGTGGAGAGCAGTTCTTC.

This clone has more than one count but fewer than ten. The gene calls are TRBV11-1 and TRBJ2-5; TRBD2 is a possible D gene (6 bases). V was cut by 5 bases and J by 5 bases, with 15 bases left in between. The CDR3 is 14 amino acids. Germline V gives CDR1 SGHAT, CDR2 FQDESV (reference sequence). CDR3 sequence: CASSPAGEGETQYF. Written as DNA, the CDR3 is TGTGCCAGCAGCCCAGCGGGTGAGGGCGAGACCCAGTACTTC.

The chain joins TRBV19 to TRBJ2-3, with D tentatively TRBD2 (6 bases). Germline V lookup: CDR1 LNHDA, CDR2 SQIVND (reference sequence). Trimming removed 4 bases from V and 4 bases from J, with 12 bases in between. The CDR3 has 14 amino acids. The CDR3 coding sequence is TGTGCCAGTAGTAAGGAGGGAGTTGCAGATACGCAGTATTTT. Protein product: CASSKEGVADTQYF.

Only one count was recorded for this clone. This chain connects TRBV5-3 to TRBJ1-5; no definite D call. TRBV5-3 belongs to the ORF category, with a function that is uncertain. V was trimmed by 0 bases and J by 8 bases, leaving 6 bases between them. This CDR3 has 12 amino acids. CDR3 in DNA: TGTGCCAGAAGCTTGGTTCGGGAGCCCCAGCATTTT. This gives the protein CARSLVREPQHF.

The chain couples TRBV6-5 to TRBJ1-6; no definite D call. CDR1 MNHEY and CDR2 SVGAGI come from the germline V gene. Trimming removed 4 bases at V and 9 bases at J, with 10 bases between. The CDR3 runs 13 residues. DNA for the CDR3: TGTGCCAGCAGTTCCCGAGGGAGTTCACCCCTCCACTTT. Translated: CASSSRGSSPLHF.

V gene TRBV5-1 combines with J gene TRBJ1-2; TRBD1 is a possible D gene (5 bases). Germline CDR1 SGHRS, CDR2 YFSETQ. The CDR3 is 15 amino acids. V was clipped by 0 bases and J by 6 bases, with 15 bases between them. The CDR3 loop is CASSLGVRDSNGYTF. CDR3 in DNA: TGCGCCAGCAGCTTGGGGGTAAGGGACTCTAATGGCTACACCTTC.

This sequence joins TRBV15 and TRBJ1-6; D is possibly TRBD1 (5 bases). There are 16 residues in the CDR3. V lost 0 bases and J 13 bases, leaving 19 bases between the germline ends. Germline CDR1 and CDR2: LNHNV and YYDKDF (reference sequence). The DNA for the CDR3 is TGTGCCACCAGCAGAGAGGGAAAGTGGGGCGGGATGCCCCTCCACTTT. This encodes CATSREGKWGGMPLHF.